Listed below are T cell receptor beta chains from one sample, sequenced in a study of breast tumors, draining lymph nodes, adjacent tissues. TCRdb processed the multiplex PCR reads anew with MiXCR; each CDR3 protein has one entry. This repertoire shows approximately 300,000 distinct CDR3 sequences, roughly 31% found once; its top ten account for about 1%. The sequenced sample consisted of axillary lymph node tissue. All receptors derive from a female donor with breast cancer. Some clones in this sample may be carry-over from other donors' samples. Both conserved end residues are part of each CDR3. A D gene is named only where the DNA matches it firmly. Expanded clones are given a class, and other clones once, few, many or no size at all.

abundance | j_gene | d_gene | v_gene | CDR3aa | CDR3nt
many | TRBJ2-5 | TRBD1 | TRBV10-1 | CASSESRQGVETQYF | TGCGCCAGCAGTGAGTCGCGGCAGGGGGTAGAGACCCAGTACTTC
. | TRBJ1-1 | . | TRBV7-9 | CASSRQAEAFF | TGTGCCAGCAGCCGACAGGCTGAAGCTTTCTTT
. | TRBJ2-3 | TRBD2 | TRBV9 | CASSASGGGGDPQYF | TGTGCCAGCAGCGCTAGCGGGGGAGGTGGGGATCCGCAGTATTTT
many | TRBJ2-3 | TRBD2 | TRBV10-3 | CAILAGVADTQYF | TGTGCCATCCTAGCGGGAGTGGCAGATACGCAGTATTTT
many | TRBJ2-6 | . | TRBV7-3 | CASSSEPRDTMSGANVLTF | TGTGCCAGCAGCTCGGAACCCCGGGACACCATGAGCGGGGCCAACGTCCTGACTTTC
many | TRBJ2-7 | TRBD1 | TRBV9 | CASSVSAGGVYEQYF | TGTGCCAGCAGCGTAAGTGCAGGGGGTGTCTACGAGCAGTACTTC
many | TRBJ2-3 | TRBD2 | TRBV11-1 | CASSLEVRGLAGGSDPQYF | TGTGCCAGCAGCTTAGAGGTTCGGGGACTAGCGGGAGGTAGTGATCCGCAGTATTTT
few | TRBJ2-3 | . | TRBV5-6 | CASSLWVAITPFTDTQYF | TGTGCCAGCAGCTTGTGGGTTGCGATCACACCCTTCACAGATACGCAGTATTTT
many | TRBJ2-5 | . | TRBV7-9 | CASSPRTAIQETQYF | TGTGCCAGCAGCCCCCGTACAGCGATACAAGAGACCCAGTACTTC
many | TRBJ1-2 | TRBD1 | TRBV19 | CASSIPGQGYGYTF | TGTGCCAGTAGTATTCCGGGACAGGGGTATGGCTACACCTTC
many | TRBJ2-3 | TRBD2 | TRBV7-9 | CAKGAGGDTQYF | TGTGCCAAGGGTGCGGGGGGAGATACGCAGTATTTT
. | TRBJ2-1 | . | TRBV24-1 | CATILGGRNEQFF | TGTGCCACCATCCTTGGGGGGCGCAATGAGCAGTTCTTC
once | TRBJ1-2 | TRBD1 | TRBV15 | CATSRGVLANTGQGRGYTF | TGTGCCACCAGCAGAGGTGTTCTTGCGAACACCGGACAGGGACGTGGCTACACCTTC
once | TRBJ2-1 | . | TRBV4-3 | CAGSHIRDSRYNEQFF | TGCGCCGGCAGCCACATCCGGGACTCACGCTACAATGAGCAGTTCTTC
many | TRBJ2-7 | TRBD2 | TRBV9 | CASSVGTSGYSYEQYF | TGTGCCAGCAGCGTCGGGACTAGCGGGTATTCCTACGAGCAGTACTTC
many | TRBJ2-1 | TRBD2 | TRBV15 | CATSRGLAGRNEQFF | TGTGCCACCAGCAGAGGGCTAGCGGGACGTAATGAGCAGTTCTTC
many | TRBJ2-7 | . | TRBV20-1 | CSAFKSYEQYF | TGCAGCGCATTTAAATCCTACGAGCAGTACTTC
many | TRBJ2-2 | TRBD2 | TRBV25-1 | CASSEYLPSGYRDTGELFF | TGTGCCAGCAGTGAATATCTGCCTAGCGGATACCGGGACACCGGGGAGCTGTTTTTT
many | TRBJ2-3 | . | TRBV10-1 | CASSERFGGTDTQYF | TGCGCCAGCAGTGAGAGGTTTGGCGGCACAGATACGCAGTATTTT
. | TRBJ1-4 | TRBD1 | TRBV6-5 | CASRGTGTVNEKLFF | TGTGCCAGCAGAGGAACCGGGACAGTTAATGAAAAACTGTTTTTT
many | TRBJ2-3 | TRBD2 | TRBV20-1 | CSAPSGATDTQYF | TGCAGTGCTCCTAGCGGCGCCACAGATACGCAGTATTTT
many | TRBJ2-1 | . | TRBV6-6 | CASSPSGRGKSYNEQFF | TGTGCCAGCAGCCCCTCAGGCCGAGGAAAATCCTACAATGAGCAGTTCTTC
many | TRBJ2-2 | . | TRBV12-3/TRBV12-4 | CASSLTRNTGELFF | TGTGCCAGCAGTTTAACTAGGAACACCGGGGAGCTGTTTTTT
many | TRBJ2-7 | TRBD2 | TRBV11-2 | CASSLGLGLAGPYEQYF | TGTGCCAGCAGCTTAGGATTGGGACTAGCGGGACCCTACGAGCAGTACTTC
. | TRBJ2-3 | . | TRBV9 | CASSFYICSATRTSVDTQYF | .
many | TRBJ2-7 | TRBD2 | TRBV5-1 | CASSLTSGPSWEQYF | TGCGCCAGCAGCTTGACTAGCGGACCTTCTTGGGAGCAGTACTTC
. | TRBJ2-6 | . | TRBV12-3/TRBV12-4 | CASSLRGSSGANVLTF | TGTGCCAGCAGTTTAAGGGGTAGCTCTGGGGCCAACGTCCTGACTTTC
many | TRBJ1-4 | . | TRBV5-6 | CASSLGRFNEKLFF | TGTGCCAGCAGCTTGGGACGGTTTAATGAAAAACTGTTTTTT
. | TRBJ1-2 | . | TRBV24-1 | CATSEATQTNYGYTF | TGTGCCACCAGTGAAGCCACTCAGACTAACTATGGCTACACCTTC
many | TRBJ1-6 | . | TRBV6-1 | CATTEALSYNSPLHF | TGTGCCACCACGGAGGCCCTCTCCTATAATTCACCCCTCCACTTT
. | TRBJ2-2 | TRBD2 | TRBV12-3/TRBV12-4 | CASGLVGVQEWTSGGTGEPFF | TGTGCTAGTGGTTTGGTAGGGGTACAAGAGTGGACTAGCGGTGGAACCGGGGAGCCGTTTTTT
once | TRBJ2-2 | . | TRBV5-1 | CASSSQDDGELFF | TGCGCCAGCAGCTCACAGGATGACGGGGAGCTGTTTTTT
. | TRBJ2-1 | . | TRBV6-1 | CASSLQGRGKEQFF | TGTGCCAGCAGTTTGCAGGGACGGGGCAAAGAGCAGTTCTTC